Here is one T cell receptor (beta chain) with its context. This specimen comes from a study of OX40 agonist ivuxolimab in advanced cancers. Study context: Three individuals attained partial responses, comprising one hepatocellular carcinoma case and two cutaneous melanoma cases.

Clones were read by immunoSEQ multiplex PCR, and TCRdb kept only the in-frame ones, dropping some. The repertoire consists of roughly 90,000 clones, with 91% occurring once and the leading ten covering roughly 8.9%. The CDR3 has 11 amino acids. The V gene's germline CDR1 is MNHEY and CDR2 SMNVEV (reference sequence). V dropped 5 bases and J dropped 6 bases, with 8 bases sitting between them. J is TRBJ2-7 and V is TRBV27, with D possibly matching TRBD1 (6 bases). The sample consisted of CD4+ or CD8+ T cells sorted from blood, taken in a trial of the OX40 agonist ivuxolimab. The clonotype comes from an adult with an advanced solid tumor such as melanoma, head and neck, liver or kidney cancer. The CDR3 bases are TGTGCCAGCAGTGGGGGCGTCGAGCAGTACTTC. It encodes CASSGGVEQYF.